This T cell receptor beta chain was captured in a study of blood T cell repertoires in COVID-19. At the level of the study: The United States, Italy and Spain supplied acute and convalescent COVID-19 samples. Sample material is recorded as cDNA or gDNA derived from T cells, B-cell-depleted T cells, or PBMCs.

The CDR3 totals 13 residues. Per germline, CDR1 PRHDT and CDR2 FYEKMQ (reference sequence). The V gene lost 6 bases and the J gene lost 3 bases, with 9 bases spanning the gap. Sequencing was performed with immunoSEQ multiplex PCR; in TCRdb, only in-frame clones are kept and a portion is missing. The sample lists approximately 250,000 clones; roughly 86% were seen once. The sequenced sample consisted of peripheral blood. The chain recombines TRBV13 with TRBJ2-1; a weak D match, TRBD1 (5 bases). This TCR came from a man aged 45-60 years with acute or convalescent COVID-19. The CDR3 DNA follows: TGTGCCAGCAGATTAAGGGGCTACAATGAGCAGTTCTTC. Translating gives CASRLRGYNEQFF.